This entry describes one T cell receptor beta chain. This CDR3 has 14 residues. The V gene's germline CDR1 is MGHRA and CDR2 YSYEKL. The V and J ends lost 3 bases and 2 bases respectively, with 10 bases between them. The data stem from a study of shared clonotypes between healthy human individuals. Here immunoSEQ multiplex PCR was the method, and the copy in TCRdb shows in-frame clones only, minus some. The sample shows around 690,000 clones, about nine tenths of them seen only once. This receptor was obtained from a young man in good health. Some clones in this sample may be carry-over from other donors' samples. V usage is TRBV4-1 and J usage is TRBJ1-1; no definite D call. Sequencing was performed on memory CD8+ T cells from PBMCs. Subset in this sample: CD45RO+ cells pooled with CCR7-negative TemRA cells. Here the CDR3 DNA reads TGCGCCAGCAGCCACACCCCCTCCAACACTGAAGCTTTCTTT. Translation gives CASSHTPSNTEAFF.